Reported below is one T cell receptor (beta chain). Its antigen is still unknown. This specimen belongs to a study of cytomegalovirus exposure and HLA in healthy donors. Study-wide context: Among 398 genotyped donors, more than 65% fell in the Caucasian-associated ancestry cluster.

Vbeta (60) and Jbeta (13) primers were used in the PCR. TCRdb's table, derived via immunoSEQ multiplex PCR, lists solely in-frame clones and lacks some. The table lists 150,000 to 200,000 clones, 75% to 85% of them singletons. Study results and limitations: Sequence variants that were highly shared formed a cluster that was likely a sequencing artifact. Near-uniform donor sequencing depth was presumed by presence/absence analyses. HLA alleles were associated with roughly 17,000 TCR beta sequences in a later analysis at 0.05 false discovery rate.

V shed 2 bases, J shed 8 bases, and the junction held 7 bases outside the gene matches. The germline gives CDR1 SGDLS, CDR2 YYNGEE. This CDR3 comprises 15 residues. This chain links TRBV9 with TRBJ2-1; the match to TRBD2 covers 10 bases. The sample comprised PBMCs. The TCR comes from a woman between 45 and 60 years old in good health and CMV-seronegative. The CDR3 DNA reads TGTGCCAGCAGCGTCGGGCTAGCGGGAGAGTATGAGCAGTTCTTC. As protein: CASSVGLAGEYEQFF.